The 20 T cell receptor beta chains presented below share a single source sample, sequenced in a study of T cells after posttransplantation cyclophosphamide. Some clones are missing from TCRdb's copy, which holds only in-frame ones; the method was immunoSEQ multiplex PCR. The sample contains 30,000 to 35,000 clones, none occurring once; about 4.5% lies in the top ten. The sequencing sample was made of PBMCs. These receptor sequences come from a woman in her 30s in good health and a related stem cell transplant donor.

This clone has at least ten counts. V and J are TRBV2 and TRBJ2-5; 9 bases match TRBD2. The V segment lost 3 bases and the J segment 5 bases; nucleotides outside the gene matches: 13. In germline, CDR1 is SNHLY, CDR2 FYNNEI. This CDR3 is built from 17 residues. Here the CDR3 DNA reads TGTGCCAGCAGTGACCCCGCGGGGGGGCCTACAGGGGAGACCCAGTACTTC. Protein sequence: CASSDPAGGPTGETQYF.

There are a few counts of this clone. The gene calls are TRBV7-9 and TRBJ2-3, with a possible D match to TRBD1 (5 bases). The CDR3 extends over 15 amino acids. CDR1 and CDR2 from the germline V gene are SEHNR and FQNEAQ (reference sequence). The V gene lost 5 bases and the J gene lost 2 bases, with 14 bases spanning the gap. Here the CDR3 DNA reads TGTGCCAGCAGCCTCAGGGTTGTGAACACAGATACGCAGTATTTT. Encoded protein: CASSLRVVNTDTQYF.

There are many counts of this clone. This chain joins TRBV12-3 or TRBV12-4 and TRBJ1-1; TRBD1 aligns across 7 bases. This CDR3 contains 13 residues. V shed 5 bases and J 1 base; nucleotides not matched to a gene: 1. The CDR3 region has the DNA TGTGCCAGCAGTGCAGGGGGGAACACTGAAGCTTTCTTT. The encoded protein is CASSAGGNTEAFF.

The chain employs TRBV6-1 and TRBJ2-3; a possible D gene is TRBD2 (7 bases). The ends were cut back, 6 bases at V and 6 bases at J, with 13 bases in the middle. Germline V gene data show CDR1 as MNHNS and CDR2 as SASEGT. The CDR3 extends over 13 amino acids. This CDR3 is CASRGGAWDTQYF. The CDR3 DNA reads as TGTGCCAGCAGGGGGGGGGCCTGGGATACGCAGTATTTT.

The J gene is TRBJ1-1, the V gene TRBV30; tentative D call: TRBD1 (6 bases). V dropped 2 bases and J dropped 2 bases, with 9 bases sitting between them. The CDR3 is made up of 13 amino acids. Germline V gene lookup returns CDR1 GTSNPN and CDR2 SVGIG (reference sequence). CDR3 sequence (DNA): TGTGCCTGGAGTCGGACAGCAAACACTGAAGCTTTCTTT. This encodes CAWSRTANTEAFF.

This clone was detected many times. The chain couples TRBV6-6 to TRBJ2-3; 9 bases agree with TRBD2. Germline values: CDR1 MNHNY, CDR2 SVGAGI (reference sequence). V was pared by 6 bases and J by 9 bases, with 13 bases of the junction left unmatched. This CDR3 is built from 15 residues. CDR3 sequence (DNA): TGTGCCAGCAGCCCAGCGGGGGGCGCACATCGGACGCAGTATTTT. Encoded protein: CASSPAGGAHRTQYF.

This clone was observed a few times. V is TRBV4-3 and J is TRBJ2-3; D is perhaps TRBD2 (6 bases). The CDR3 extends over 17 amino acids. V lost 0 bases to trimming and J lost 5 bases, with 18 bases between them. Germline CDR1 and CDR2: LGHNA and YSLEER. The chain's CDR3 is CASSQDLGRGSVDTQYF. The DNA for the CDR3 is TGCGCCAGCAGCCAAGATCTAGGGCGGGGTTCAGTAGATACGCAGTATTTT.

The rearrangement uses TRBV7-2 and TRBJ2-5; possibly TRBD2 for D (6 bases). The CDR3 is 15 amino acids. V lost 5 bases to trimming and J lost 5 bases, with 18 bases between them. Germline V CDR1 and CDR2: SGHTA, FQGNSA. CDR3 nucleotides: TGTGCCAGCAGCCCGATCGCAGCGGGCTGGGAGACCCAGTACTTC. Amino acid sequence: CASSPIAAGWETQYF.

This clone was recorded at least ten times. This chain joins TRBV19 and TRBJ1-4; 7 nucleotides match TRBD1. V lost 6 bases and J lost 4; bases outside the gene matches: 5. CDR3 length equals 14 residues. CDR1 and CDR2 from the germline V gene are LNHDA and SQIVND (reference sequence). The DNA of the CDR3 is TGTGCCAGTAGAGCGGGACAGAATAATGAAAAACTGTTTTTT. Translation gives CASRAGQNNEKLFF.

There are many counts of this clone. The V call is TRBV6-5, the J call TRBJ1-2; TRBD1 is a possible D gene (5 bases). Trimming left V 8 bases short and J 3 bases short, with 13 bases between. Germline CDR1 MNHEY, CDR2 SVGAGI. The CDR3 has 13 amino acids. CDR3 residues: CASSRGGDYGYTF. The CDR3 DNA reads TGTGCCAGCTCCCGAGGAGGGGACTATGGCTACACCTTC.

There are many counts of this clone. The chain is built from TRBV28 and TRBJ1-2; 7 bases are shared with TRBD1. Germline CDR1 MDHEN, CDR2 SYDVKM. Trimming took 5 bases from V and 5 from J; bases not matched to a gene: 5. There are 13 residues in the CDR3. The CDR3 bases are TGTGCCAGCAGTCCCGGGACAGAGTATGGCTACACCTTC. It yields the protein CASSPGTEYGYTF.

In this sample, this clone turned up many times. This rearrangement joins TRBV27 to TRBJ2-1; 8 positions agree with TRBD1. After removal of 6 bases from V and 2 bases from J, the junction contained 6 bases not matched to a gene. Per the germline V gene, CDR1 is MNHEY and CDR2 is SMNVEV (reference sequence). CDR3 length: 15 residues. The CDR3 spells CASSLQGAPYNEQFF. In DNA, the CDR3 is TGTGCCAGCAGCCTTCAGGGGGCCCCCTACAATGAGCAGTTCTTC.

This clone was seen many times. The J gene is TRBJ1-1, the V gene TRBV10-3; D perhaps matches TRBD1 (5 bases). Trimming pared 6 bases from V and 11 bases from J, leaving 25 bases between. Germline loops: CDR1 ENHRY, CDR2 SYGVKD. CDR3 size: 15 residues. CDR3 region: CAISPLQGLGGWAFF. CDR3 in DNA: TGTGCCATCAGCCCCCTTCAGGGCTTGGGAGGCTGGGCTTTCTTT.

At least ten counts were recorded for this clone. The V and J genes are TRBV27 and TRBJ2-7, with TRBD2 identical over 13 bases. This CDR3 contains 21 residues. CDR1 is MNHEY, CDR2 SMNVEV, per germline (reference sequence). V trimming: 0 bases; J trimming: 7 bases; junction bases outside the gene matches: 21. CDR3 nucleotide sequence: TGTGCCAGCAGTTTATCGTACCAAGTAGGGACTAGCGGGGCCGCCGACCATGAGCAGTACTTC. It translates to CASSLSYQVGTSGAADHEQYF.

The sample holds many counts of this clone. V is TRBV30 and J is TRBJ2-2; 7 positions match TRBD1. The CDR3 covers 15 residues. V shed 1 base, J shed 2 bases, and the junction held 4 bases outside the gene matches. Germline V CDR1 and CDR2: GTSNPN, SVGIG (reference sequence). The CDR3 loop reads CAWSAQGVNTGELFF. CDR3 sequence (DNA): TGTGCCTGGAGTGCCCAGGGGGTAAACACCGGGGAGCTGTTTTTT. Looking up the rest from reference TRBV30 and TRBJ2-2 gives the full variable domain: SQTIHQWPATLVQPVGSPLSLECTVEGTSNPNLYWYRQAAGRGLQLLFYSVGIGQISSEVPQNLSASRPQDRQFILSSKKLLLSDSGFYLCAWSAQGVNTGELFFGEGSRLTVL.

V and J are TRBV2 and TRBJ2-3; maybe TRBD1 (5 bases). CDR1 is SNHLY, CDR2 FYNNEI, per germline. Trimming stripped 6 bases from V and 2 bases from J, with 18 bases between. The CDR3 sequence is 16 residues long. The chain's CDR3 is CASRVQGPLPTDTQYF. CDR3 in DNA: TGTGCCAGCAGGGTTCAGGGCCCGCTCCCCACAGATACGCAGTATTTT.

This clone was counted many times. The chain has TRBV5-1 and TRBJ2-7; 9 bases fit TRBD1. The CDR3 sequence is 15 residues long. V shed 5 bases and J 3 bases; nucleotides not matched to a gene: 9. CDR1 SGHRS and CDR2 YFSETQ come from the germline V gene. As DNA, the CDR3 is TGCGCCAGCAGTATGTCCGGGACAGGGTTCTACGAGCAGTACTTC. Translated: CASSMSGTGFYEQYF.

This rearrangement joins TRBV5-1 to TRBJ2-7; 9 bases align to TRBD1. There are 14 residues in the CDR3. J lost 5 bases, V lost 2 bases, and 5 bases had no gene match. In germline, CDR1 is SGHRS, CDR2 YFSETQ. The CDR3 loop is CASSLGDRENEQYF. The CDR3 DNA sequence: TGCGCCAGCAGCTTAGGGGACAGGGAGAACGAGCAGTACTTC. Full variable domain (remainder filled in from reference TRBV5-1 and TRBJ2-7): KAGVTQTPRYLIKTRGQQVTLSCSPISGHRSVSWYQQTPGQGLQFLFEYFSETQRNKGNFPGRFSGRQFSNSRSEMNVSTLELGDSALYLCASSLGDRENEQYFGPGTRLTVT.

This clone has just a few counts. This sequence joins TRBV29-1 and TRBJ2-3; perhaps TRBD2 as D (7 bases). This CDR3 is 14 amino acids long. Looked up from germline, CDR1 is SQVTM and CDR2 is ANQGSEA. Trimming left V 7 bases short and J 0 bases short, with 14 bases between. This chain's CDR3 is CSAIGRGSTDTQYF. The CDR3 bases are TGCAGCGCGATAGGGAGGGGGAGCACAGATACGCAGTATTTT.

In its sample, this clone was seen many times. The chain carries TRBV18 and TRBJ2-1, with 10 bases that match TRBD2. Germline V gene data show CDR1 as KGHSH and CDR2 as LQKENI. This CDR3 region has 17 residues. V was clipped by 3 bases and J by 2 bases; unmatched bases: 7. This CDR3 reads CASSPLLAGATYNEQFF. The CDR3 bases are TGTGCCAGCTCACCTTTGCTAGCGGGAGCCACCTACAATGAGCAGTTCTTC.